This T cell receptor beta chain was profiled in a study of identical twins. Points from the study as a whole: Insertions ran lower in abundant cord blood beta clonotypes, though not in memory repertoires. Twins' excess sharing was less marked for out-of-frame beta sequences.

Notes on this clonotype: Its matching antigen is unknown.

TCRdb independently ran MiXCR on the 5' RACE reads; one entry per CDR3 protein. The table has 1.5 million to 2 million distinct CDR3 sequences, around 33% seen once. The CDR3 runs 18 residues. This clonotype was obtained from a newborn girl in good health. Source material: cord blood. The gene calls are TRBV21-1 and TRBJ2-4; the table's D call of TRBD1 was not tested on the DNA. TRBV21-1 is assigned pseudogene status. CDR3 in DNA: TGTGCCAGCAGCAAATTGAACAGGAATCTTCTAGCCAAAAACATTCAGTACTTC. Encoded protein: CASSKLNRNLLAKNIQYF.